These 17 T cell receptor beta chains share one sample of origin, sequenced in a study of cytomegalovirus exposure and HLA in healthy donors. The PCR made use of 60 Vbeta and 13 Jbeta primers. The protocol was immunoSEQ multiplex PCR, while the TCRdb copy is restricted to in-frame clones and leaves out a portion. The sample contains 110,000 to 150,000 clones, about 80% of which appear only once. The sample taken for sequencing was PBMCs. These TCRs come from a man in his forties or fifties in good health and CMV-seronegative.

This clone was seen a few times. The CDR3 here is CSGTGGWGEAFF. The CDR3 nucleotides are TGCAGTGGTACAGGGGGCTGGGGTGAAGCTTTCTTT. V and J are TRBV29-1 and TRBJ1-1; 9 bases agree with TRBD1. Germline CDR1 SQVTM, CDR2 ANQGSEA. The CDR3 runs 12 residues.

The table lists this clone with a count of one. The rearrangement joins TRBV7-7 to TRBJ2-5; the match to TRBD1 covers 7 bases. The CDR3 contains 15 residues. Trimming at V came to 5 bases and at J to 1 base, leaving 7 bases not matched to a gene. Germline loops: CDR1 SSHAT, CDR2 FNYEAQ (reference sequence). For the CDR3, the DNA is TGTGCCAGCAGCCCACCCGGGACAGTCCAAGAGACCCAGTACTTC. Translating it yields CASSPPGTVQETQYF. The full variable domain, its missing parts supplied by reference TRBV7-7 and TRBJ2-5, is GAGVSQSPRYKVTKRGQDVTLRCDPISSHATLYWYQQALGQGPEFLTYFNYEAQPDKSGLPSDRFSAERPEGSISTLTIQRTEQRDSAMYRCASSPPGTVQETQYFGPGTRLLVL.

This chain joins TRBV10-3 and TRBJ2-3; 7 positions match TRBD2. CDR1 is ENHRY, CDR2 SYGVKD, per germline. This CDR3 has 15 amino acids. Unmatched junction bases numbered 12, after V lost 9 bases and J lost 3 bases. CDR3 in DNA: TGTGCCATTAACCAGGGCGGGAGTGGTACAGATACGCAGTATTTT. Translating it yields CAINQGGSGTDTQYF.

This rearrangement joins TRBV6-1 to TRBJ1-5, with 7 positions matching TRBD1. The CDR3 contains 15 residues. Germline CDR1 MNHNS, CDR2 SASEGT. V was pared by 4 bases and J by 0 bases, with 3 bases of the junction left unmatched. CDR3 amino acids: CASSGQGYSNQPQHF. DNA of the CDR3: TGTGCCAGCAGTGGACAGGGTTATAGCAATCAGCCCCAGCATTTT.

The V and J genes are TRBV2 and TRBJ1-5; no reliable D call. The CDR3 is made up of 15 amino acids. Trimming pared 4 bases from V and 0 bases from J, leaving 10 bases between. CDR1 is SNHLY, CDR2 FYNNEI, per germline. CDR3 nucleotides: TGTGCCAGCAGTGGGACTCTCTATAGCAATCAGCCCCAGCATTTT. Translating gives CASSGTLYSNQPQHF.

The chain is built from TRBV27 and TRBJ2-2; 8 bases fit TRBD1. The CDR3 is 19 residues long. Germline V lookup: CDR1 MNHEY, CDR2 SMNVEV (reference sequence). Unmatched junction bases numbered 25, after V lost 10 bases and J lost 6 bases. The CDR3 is CATRTGNEAVQWGAGELFF. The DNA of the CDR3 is TGTGCCACCCGGACAGGGAATGAGGCGGTACAATGGGGGGCCGGGGAGCTGTTTTTT.

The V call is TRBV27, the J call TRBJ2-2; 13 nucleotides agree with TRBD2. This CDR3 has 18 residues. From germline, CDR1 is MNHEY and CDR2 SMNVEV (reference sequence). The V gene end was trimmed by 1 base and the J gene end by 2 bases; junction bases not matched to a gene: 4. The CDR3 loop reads CASSLFGLAGANTGELFF. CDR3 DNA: TGTGCCAGCAGTTTATTTGGACTAGCGGGGGCCAACACCGGGGAGCTGTTTTTT.

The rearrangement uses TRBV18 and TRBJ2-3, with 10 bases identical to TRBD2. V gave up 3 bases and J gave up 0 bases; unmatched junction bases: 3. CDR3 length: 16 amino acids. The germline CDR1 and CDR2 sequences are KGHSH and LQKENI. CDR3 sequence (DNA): TGTGCCAGCTCACCTCCTAGCGGGGGCAGCACAGATACGCAGTATTTT. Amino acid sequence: CASSPPSGGSTDTQYF.

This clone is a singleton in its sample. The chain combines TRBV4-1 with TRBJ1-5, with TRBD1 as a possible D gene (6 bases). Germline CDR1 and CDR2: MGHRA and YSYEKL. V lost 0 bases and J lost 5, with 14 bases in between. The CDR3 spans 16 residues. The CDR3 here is CASSQEERGGYQPQHF. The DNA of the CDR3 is TGCGCCAGCAGCCAAGAGGAAAGGGGGGGCTATCAGCCCCAGCATTTT.

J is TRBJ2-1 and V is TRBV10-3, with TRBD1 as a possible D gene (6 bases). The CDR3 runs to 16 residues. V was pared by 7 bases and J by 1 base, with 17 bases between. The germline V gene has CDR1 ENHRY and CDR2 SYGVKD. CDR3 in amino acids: CAITEGVTQSYNEQFF. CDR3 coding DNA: TGTGCCATCACAGAGGGGGTCACTCAATCCTACAATGAGCAGTTCTTC.

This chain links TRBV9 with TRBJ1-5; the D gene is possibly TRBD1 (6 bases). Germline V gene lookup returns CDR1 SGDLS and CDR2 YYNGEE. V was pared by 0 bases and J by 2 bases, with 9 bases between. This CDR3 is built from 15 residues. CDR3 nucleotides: TGTGCCAGCAGCGTAGCGGCAGGGGGCAATCAGCCCCAGCATTTT. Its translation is CASSVAAGGNQPQHF.

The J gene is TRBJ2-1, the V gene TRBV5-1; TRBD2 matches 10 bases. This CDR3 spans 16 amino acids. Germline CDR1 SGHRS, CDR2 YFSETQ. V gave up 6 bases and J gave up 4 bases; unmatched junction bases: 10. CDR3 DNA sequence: TGCGCCAGCACCCATATAGCGGGGGGAAAATACAATGAGCAGTTCTTC. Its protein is CASTHIAGGKYNEQFF.

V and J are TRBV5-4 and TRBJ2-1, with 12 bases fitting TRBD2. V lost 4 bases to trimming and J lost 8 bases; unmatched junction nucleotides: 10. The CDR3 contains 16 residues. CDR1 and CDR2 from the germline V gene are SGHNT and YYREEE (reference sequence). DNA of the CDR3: TGTGCCAGCAGCACGACCCTAGCGGGGGGGGGCTATGAGCAGTTCTTC. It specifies CASSTTLAGGGYEQFF.

The CDR3 nucleotides are TGTGCCAGCAGCGGTCGCAGGGGGCCGAGGTATGGCTACACCTTC. As protein: CASSGRRGPRYGYTF. The chain joins TRBV7-9 to TRBJ1-2, with 8 bases identical to TRBD1. This CDR3 is built from 15 residues. Trimming at V came to 5 bases and at J to 5 bases, leaving 10 bases not matched to a gene. The germline V gene has CDR1 SEHNR and CDR2 FQNEAQ (reference sequence).

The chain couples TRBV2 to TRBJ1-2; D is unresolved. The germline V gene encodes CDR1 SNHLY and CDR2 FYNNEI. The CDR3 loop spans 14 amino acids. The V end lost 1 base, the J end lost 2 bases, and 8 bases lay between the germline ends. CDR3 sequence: CASSEVRKNYGYTF. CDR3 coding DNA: TGTGCCAGCAGTGAAGTGAGGAAGAACTATGGCTACACCTTC.

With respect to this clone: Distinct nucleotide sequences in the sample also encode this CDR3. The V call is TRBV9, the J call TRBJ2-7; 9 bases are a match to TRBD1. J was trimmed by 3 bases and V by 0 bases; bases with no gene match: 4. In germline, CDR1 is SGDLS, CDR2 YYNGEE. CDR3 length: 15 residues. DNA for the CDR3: TGTGCCAGCAGCGTAGGGGGGACAGGGTTCTACGAGCAGTACTTC. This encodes CASSVGGTGFYEQYF.

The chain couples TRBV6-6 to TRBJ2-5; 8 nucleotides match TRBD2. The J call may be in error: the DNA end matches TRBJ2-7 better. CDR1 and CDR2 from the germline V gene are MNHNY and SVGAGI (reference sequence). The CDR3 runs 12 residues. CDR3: CASRQAGGEQYF. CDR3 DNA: TGTGCCAGCAGACAGGCGGGGGGCGAGCAGTACTTC.